This TCR beta chain derives from a study of sequential checkpoint blockade in melanoma. Germline CDR1 is SGDLS and CDR2 is YYNGEE. With 3 bases clipped from V and 6 bases from J, the junction kept 14 bases outside the gene matches. This CDR3 is built from 17 residues. The treatment denotes: randomized to nivolumab then ipilimumab (arm A) or the reverse (arm B). Patients had received no earlier DNA-damaging chemotherapy. Produced via immunoSEQ multiplex PCR; TCRdb's table is partial and in-frame only. The sample consists of about 20,000 clones, around three fifths of them appearing once. The clonotype comes from a human donor with melanoma. V is TRBV9 and J is TRBJ2-1, with TRBD2 matching over 8 bases. Here the sequenced sample was CD8+ T cells sorted from blood (inferred from file names), taken from a patient given nivolumab and ipilimumab in sequence. CDR3: CASSAQPGTRRVNEQFF. Written as DNA, the CDR3 is TGTGCCAGCAGCGCCCAACCCGGGACTAGGAGGGTCAATGAGCAGTTCTTC.